These 4 T cell receptor beta chains came from one sample sequenced in a study of shared T cell receptors in the human thymus (dated by TCRdb to the early 2020s). The library was produced with the immunoSEQ multiplex PCR assay. TCRdb provides this immuneACCESS table in a form limited to in-frame rearrangements. Some clones are lacking; in checked studies, under half of them reflect an unresolved V gene, and why the rest are absent is not known. The sample has more than 550,000 clones on record, more than 70% of them singletons. More than 0.009% of the sample is held by the ten biggest clonotypes. This sample was also put to use in a study of human thymus T cells.

Sequencing was performed on thymocytes. These receptor sequences come from a boy younger than two with a congenital heart defect. Donor details come from another sample of the same person, matched by shared clones.

This clone came up once. V is TRBV6-1 and J is TRBJ1-5; perhaps TRBD1 as D (6 bases). Trimming pared 7 bases from V and 5 bases from J, leaving 12 bases between. From germline, CDR1 is MNHNS and CDR2 SASEGT. CDR3 length equals 13 residues. CDR3: CASIMRQDQPQHF. CDR3 bases: TGTGCCAGCATAATGCGACAGGATCAGCCCCAGCATTTT.

The genes are TRBV14 and TRBJ2-3; no clear D. V gave up 2 bases and J gave up 2 bases, with 14 bases separating them. The CDR3 sequence is 16 residues long. Germline CDR1 is SGHDN and CDR2 is FVKESK. This CDR3 reads CASSQFLTSYTDTQYF. The CDR3 nucleotides are TGTGCCAGCAGCCAATTTTTGACATCTTACACAGATACGCAGTATTTT.

This clone is a singleton in its sample. This sequence joins TRBV5-6 and TRBJ1-3, with 7 bases that match TRBD1. The V gene's germline CDR1 is SGHDT and CDR2 YYEEEE. J was trimmed by 2 bases and V by 4 bases; bases with no gene match: 3. The CDR3 length is 14 residues. The CDR3 spells CASSATGTGNTIYF. In DNA form, the CDR3 reads TGTGCCAGCAGCGCGACAGGGACTGGAAACACCATATATTTT.

The chain links TRBV7-9 to TRBJ1-5, with D uncertain. There are 13 residues in the CDR3. Per germline, CDR1 SEHNR and CDR2 FQNEAQ (reference sequence). With 10 bases removed from V and 4 bases from J, the gap between germline ends came to 14 bases. CDR3 sequence (DNA): TGTGCCATAACAAATGGTCCTAATCAGCCCCAGCATTTT. Residues: CAITNGPNQPQHF.